This TCR beta chain was profiled in a study of identical twins. The table lists this clonotype with a few counts. Its antigen is undetermined. Study-wide results and limits: In beta out-of-frame sequences, the excess sharing between twins was weaker.

TCRdb itself ran the 5' RACE reads through MiXCR, one entry per CDR3 protein. The top ten hold approximately 0.52% of the sample, which has about 530,000 distinct CDR3 sequences, about 20% seen once. Germline CDR1 DFQATT, CDR2 SNEGSKA (reference sequence). The germline V and J ends were trimmed by 0 bases and 0 bases, with 12 bases remaining between them. This CDR3 is built from 17 residues. The data were also submitted as part of a second study, on yellow fever vaccine responses in identical twins. Per that paper: Twin vaccine T cell responses reportedly seemed partly convergent, partly personalized.

The TCR originated in a young woman in good health. This rearrangement joins TRBV20-1 to TRBJ2-6, with a possible D match to TRBD1 (5 bases). Sequencing was done on a sample of CD4+ T cells sorted from blood. The CDR3 DNA reads as TGCAGTGCTAGAGATAGACAGTGGAGCTCTGGGGCCAACGTCCTGACTTTC. Its translation is CSARDRQWSSGANVLTF.